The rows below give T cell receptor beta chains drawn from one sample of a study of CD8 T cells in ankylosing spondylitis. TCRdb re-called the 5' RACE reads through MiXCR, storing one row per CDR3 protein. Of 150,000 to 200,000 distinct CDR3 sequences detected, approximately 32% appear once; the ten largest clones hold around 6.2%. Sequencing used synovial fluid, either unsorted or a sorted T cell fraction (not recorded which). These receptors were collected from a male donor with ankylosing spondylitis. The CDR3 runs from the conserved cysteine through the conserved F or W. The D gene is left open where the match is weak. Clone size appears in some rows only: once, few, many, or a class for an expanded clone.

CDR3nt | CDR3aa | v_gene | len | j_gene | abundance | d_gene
TGTGCCAGCACCGTGACTAGCGGGAGACCCGAGCAGTTCTTC | CASTVTSGRPEQFF | TRBV2 | 14 | TRBJ2-1 | many | TRBD2
TGTGCCTGGAGGGGGGTCGGGGGCAACGAGCAGTACTTC | CAWRGVGGNEQYF | TRBV30 | 13 | TRBJ2-7 | NA | NA
TGTGCCAGCAGTCCCACTTTTGGGCAGCCCCAGCATTTT | CASSPTFGQPQHF | TRBV12-3/TRBV12-4 | 13 | TRBJ1-5 | NA | NA
TGCAGTGCTGCCTCGGGCTCAAACTACGAGCAGTACTTC | CSAASGSNYEQYF | TRBV20-1 | 13 | TRBJ2-7 | many | NA
TGTGCCAGCAGCCCCCTCCGATCAGCTTTCTTT | CASSPLRSAFF | TRBV5-8 | 11 | TRBJ1-1 | few | NA
TGTGCCAGCAGCGACCGAGGCACAGATACGCAGTATTTT | CASSDRGTDTQYF | TRBV6-1 | 13 | TRBJ2-3 | NA | NA
TGTGCCAGCAGTTTGTGGGGGAAGGAAGATGGCTACACCTTC | CASSLWGKEDGYTF | TRBV28 | 14 | TRBJ1-2 | NA | NA
TGTGCCATCGGCCTACTGTCGGGGGGCTCCTACGAGCAGTACTTC | CAIGLLSGGSYEQYF | TRBV10-3 | 15 | TRBJ2-7 | medium-sized | TRBD2
TGCAGTGCTAGCTACAGGGGGGTTGGAACAGATACGCAGTATTTT | CSASYRGVGTDTQYF | TRBV20-1 | 15 | TRBJ2-3 | NA | TRBD1
TGTGCCAGCAGTCGCGGGGAGTTCTACGAGCAGTACTTC | CASSRGEFYEQYF | TRBV6-1 | 13 | TRBJ2-7 | NA | NA
TGTGCCAGCAGCTTAGCGCGGGCGCAGGGGTATGGCTACACCTTC | CASSLARAQGYGYTF | TRBV7-8 | 15 | TRBJ1-2 | NA | NA
TGTGCCAGCAGCCCAGAACCCGGAAACACCATATATTTT | CASSPEPGNTIYF | TRBV7-9 | 13 | TRBJ1-3 | NA | NA
TGTGCCAGCAGCCCACTCCGGCTGGACTCCTACAATGAGCAGTTCTTC | CASSPLRLDSYNEQFF | TRBV11-2 | 16 | TRBJ2-1 | NA | NA
TGCGCCAGCAGCTTTATCACGAACACCGGGGAGCTGTTTTTT | CASSFITNTGELFF | TRBV5-1 | 14 | TRBJ2-2 | few | NA
TGCAGTGCGGAACAGGGAGGGAACCGAATCACAGATACGCAGTATTTT | CSAEQGGNRITDTQYF | TRBV20-1 | 16 | TRBJ2-3 | few | NA
TGTGCTAGCGGGGGGCATCGTGGCTACACCTTC | CASGGHRGYTF | TRBV28 | 11 | TRBJ1-2 | NA | NA
TGCAGCGTAGAAAACGGAGGAACTAGTTCTAGCACAGATACGCAGTATTTT | CSVENGGTSSSTDTQYF | TRBV29-1 | 17 | TRBJ2-3 | NA | NA
TGTGCCAGCATCGGAGCGGGAGGATTGAATGAGCAGTTCTTC | CASIGAGGLNEQFF | TRBV5-4 | 14 | TRBJ2-1 | NA | TRBD2
TGTGCCAGCAGTTCAACCACGGACATCTATAGCAATCAGCCCCAGCATTTT | CASSSTTDIYSNQPQHF | TRBV28 | 17 | TRBJ1-5 | NA | NA
TGCAGTGCTAGGGAGAGGACAGGGGGCGAAAAACTGTTTTTT | CSARERTGGEKLFF | TRBV20-1 | 14 | TRBJ1-4 | NA | TRBD1
TGCAGTGCTAGAGACACCCCCGGGACAGGGGATTTCGAGCAGTACTTC | CSARDTPGTGDFEQYF | TRBV20-1 | 16 | TRBJ2-7 | many | TRBD1
TGCGCCAGCAGCTCCGCCGGGACGGACCTCTTTGGCTACACCTTC | CASSSAGTDLFGYTF | TRBV5-1 | 15 | TRBJ1-2 | few | NA
TGTGCCAGCAGCCCCTGGGGGGGCGCAGATACGCAGTATTTT | CASSPWGGADTQYF | TRBV11-2 | 14 | TRBJ2-3 | NA | NA
TGTGCCAGCAGCTACAGGGGATATGGCTACACCTTC | CASSYRGYGYTF | TRBV6-1 | 12 | TRBJ1-2 | NA | TRBD1
TGCGCCAGCAGTGGGGGAGTAGTGGCTTTCTTT | CASSGGVVAFF | TRBV10-1 | 11 | TRBJ1-1 | NA | NA
TGTGCCAGCAGCCCCCCTCGAGGTCCCTACTATGGCTACACCTTC | CASSPPRGPYYGYTF | TRBV7-9 | 15 | TRBJ1-2 | NA | NA
TGTGCCAGCAGCTCCCCGGGTACCGGGGAGCTGTTTTTT | CASSSPGTGELFF | TRBV7-3 | 13 | TRBJ2-2 | many | NA
TGTGCCAGCATCCCGGACAGGGAAGGCTATGGCTACACCTTC | CASIPDREGYGYTF | TRBV6-2/TRBV6-3 | 14 | TRBJ1-2 | few | TRBD1
TGTGCCAGCAGCCCGTTTTCCGGCAGCGGAAAACTGTTTTTT | CASSPFSGSGKLFF | TRBV3-1 | 14 | TRBJ1-4 | NA | NA
TGCAGCCCCCGGGTTGGGGCTGAAGCTTTCTTT | CSPRVGAEAFF | TRBV20-1 | 11 | TRBJ1-1 | NA | NA
TGTGCCAGCAGCTTAGTGGTCACTGAAGCTTTCTTT | CASSLVVTEAFF | TRBV7-9 | 12 | TRBJ1-1 | NA | NA
TGCAGTGCTATAAGCGGGGCTAGCACAGATACGCAGTATTTT | CSAISGASTDTQYF | TRBV20-1 | 14 | TRBJ2-3 | many | TRBD2
TGCGCCAGCAGCTGGGGGTTCGGGACAGGTAGCACAGATACGCAGTATTTT | CASSWGFGTGSTDTQYF | TRBV5-1 | 17 | TRBJ2-3 | few | TRBD1
TGTGCCAGCAGCTTAGCTTGGACGCTGGGTCAGCCCCAGCATTTT | CASSLAWTLGQPQHF | TRBV7-8 | 15 | TRBJ1-5 | few | NA
TGTGCCAGCAATCCGACAGCGAACACCGGGGAGCTGTTTTTT | CASNPTANTGELFF | TRBV6-1 | 14 | TRBJ2-2 | few | NA
TGCGCCAGCAGCTTGTCAGGGACGACTGGAAACACCATATATTTT | CASSLSGTTGNTIYF | TRBV5-1 | 15 | TRBJ1-3 | NA | NA
TGTGCCAGCAGCTTAGCCTCGGGACGGATCAATTCACCCCTCCACTTT | CASSLASGRINSPLHF | TRBV7-2 | 16 | TRBJ1-6 | NA | NA
TGTGCCAGCACTCGGGGGAACACTGAAGCTTTCTTT | CASTRGNTEAFF | TRBV12-3/TRBV12-4 | 12 | TRBJ1-1 | few | NA
TGTGCCAGCAGCCCCGATTGGGGGCTGGGCTATGGCTACACCTTC | CASSPDWGLGYGYTF | TRBV6-2/TRBV6-3 | 15 | TRBJ1-2 | many | NA
TGTGCCAGTTGCCGGGACTTCCAAGAGACCCAGTACTTC | CASCRDFQETQYF | TRBV7-9 | 13 | TRBJ2-5 | NA | NA
TGTGCCAGCAGCTTAGTGATGCCAGGTTGGAATGAGCAGTTCTTC | CASSLVMPGWNEQFF | TRBV11-2 | 15 | TRBJ2-1 | NA | NA
TGTGCCAGCAGCTCCGGGGGAACTGAAGCTTTCTTT | CASSSGGTEAFF | TRBV3-1 | 12 | TRBJ1-1 | many | NA
TGTGCCAGCAGCCTCGCCCATCAGACGGCGGAGTACTTC | CASSLAHQTAEYF | TRBV3-1 | 13 | TRBJ2-7 | NA | NA
TGCAGTGCTGAATGGGACGAGCTCGGGGAGACCCAGTACTTC | CSAEWDELGETQYF | TRBV20-1 | 14 | TRBJ2-5 | NA | NA
TGCAGTGCTAGAGATTCTGGGCAGAACTATGGCTACACCTTC | CSARDSGQNYGYTF | TRBV20-1 | 14 | TRBJ1-2 | NA | NA
TGCGCCAGCAGCTTGGGAGGGAACGGAAACACCATATATTTT | CASSLGGNGNTIYF | TRBV5-1 | 14 | TRBJ1-3 | NA | NA
TGTGCCACCACGTCGAGGGGAAAGAACAATGAGCAGTTCTTC | CATTSRGKNNEQFF | TRBV6-1 | 14 | TRBJ2-1 | NA | NA
TGCAGTGCTAGAGACTTTTACGAGCAGTACTTC | CSARDFYEQYF | TRBV20-1 | 11 | TRBJ2-7 | few | NA
TGCAGCGTAGACCGCCAAGAGACCCAGTACTTC | CSVDRQETQYF | TRBV29-1 | 11 | TRBJ2-5 | NA | NA
TGTGCCAGCAGACCCGGGACAGGGGCAACTAATGAAAAACTGTTTTTT | CASRPGTGATNEKLFF | TRBV28 | 16 | TRBJ1-4 | many | TRBD1
TGCGCCAGCAGCCCGAGGGACAGAGAAGAGACCCAGTACTTC | CASSPRDREETQYF | TRBV4-1 | 14 | TRBJ2-5 | NA | TRBD1
TGTGCCATCAGTGAGCTGGGACAGGGAGCCCACTATAATTCACCCCTCCACTTT | CAISELGQGAHYNSPLHF | TRBV10-3 | 18 | TRBJ1-6 | NA | TRBD1
TGTGCCAGCAGCTCGCATTTCGAGCAGTACTTC | CASSSHFEQYF | TRBV11-2 | 11 | TRBJ2-7 | many | NA
TGTGCCAGCAGCTTGTGGGAGGTCCGGACAGGGGTCACCGGGGAGCTGTTTTTT | CASSLWEVRTGVTGELFF | TRBV3-1 | 18 | TRBJ2-2 | few | TRBD1
TGTGCCAGCAGTTCAACCTGGAAATATGGCTACACCTTC | CASSSTWKYGYTF | TRBV28 | 13 | TRBJ1-2 | NA | NA
TGTGCCAGCACCCCGAAGGCGCTGAGCTCCTACAATGAGCAGTTCTTC | CASTPKALSSYNEQFF | TRBV5-6 | 16 | TRBJ2-1 | NA | NA
TGTGCCAGCAGCTTGGTAGGACAGGGGCGGTACACTGAAGCTTTCTTT | CASSLVGQGRYTEAFF | TRBV5-6 | 16 | TRBJ1-1 | many | TRBD1
TGTGCCAGCAGCTTGGGGACAGGGGCCGGCTACACTGAAGCTTTCTTT | CASSLGTGAGYTEAFF | TRBV5-6 | 16 | TRBJ1-1 | NA | TRBD1
TGTGCCAGCAGCTCACAGGGGGAGATCTACAATGAGCAGTTCTTC | CASSSQGEIYNEQFF | TRBV7-8 | 15 | TRBJ2-1 | many | TRBD1
TGTGCCAGCAGATCAGGGACAGGCCTAAATCAGCCCCAGCATTTT | CASRSGTGLNQPQHF | TRBV28 | 15 | TRBJ1-5 | many | TRBD1